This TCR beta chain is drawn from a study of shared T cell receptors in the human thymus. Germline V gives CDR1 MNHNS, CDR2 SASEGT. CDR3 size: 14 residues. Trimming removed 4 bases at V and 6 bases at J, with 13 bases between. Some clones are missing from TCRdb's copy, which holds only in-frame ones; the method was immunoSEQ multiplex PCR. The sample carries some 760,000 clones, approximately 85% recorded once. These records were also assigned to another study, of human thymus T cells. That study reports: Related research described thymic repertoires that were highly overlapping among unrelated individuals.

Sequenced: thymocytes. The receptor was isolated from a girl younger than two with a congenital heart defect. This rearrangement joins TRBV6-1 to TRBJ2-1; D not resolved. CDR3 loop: CASSAGARRNEQFF. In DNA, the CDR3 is TGTGCCAGCAGTGCTGGAGCGAGGCGCAATGAGCAGTTCTTC.